Each of the 20 T cell receptor beta chains below was sequenced from the same sample in a study of OX40 agonist ivuxolimab in advanced cancers. Method: immunoSEQ multiplex PCR; TCRdb's copy keeps in-frame clones and lacks some. This sample has about 40,000 clones, with approximately 90% found just once. The input for sequencing was CD4+ or CD8+ T cells sorted from blood, taken in a trial of the OX40 agonist ivuxolimab. The receptors originated from an adult with an advanced solid tumor such as melanoma, head and neck, liver or kidney cancer.

V is TRBV19 and J is TRBJ2-1; perhaps D is TRBD1 or TRBD2 (5 bases each). CDR1 is LNHDA and CDR2 is SQIVND in the germline V gene (reference sequence). The CDR3 runs to 13 residues. The V and J ends lost 5 bases and 5 bases respectively, with 10 bases between them. The CDR3 here is CASSSGPNNEQFF. The CDR3 nucleotides are TGTGCCAGTAGTTCGGGACCGAACAATGAGCAGTTCTTC.

J is TRBJ2-5 and V is TRBV5-4; 11 bases match TRBD1. The CDR3 sequence is 15 residues long. Germline V CDR1 and CDR2: SGHNT, YYREEE (reference sequence). J was trimmed by 5 bases and V by 2 bases; bases with no gene match: 5. This CDR3 reads CASSFSGTGGETQYF. DNA of the CDR3: TGTGCCAGCAGCTTTTCCGGGACAGGGGGGGAGACCCAGTACTTC.

The chain links TRBV10-3 to TRBJ1-2; perhaps TRBD1 as D (5 bases). This CDR3 is 15 amino acids long. The V gene lost 8 bases and the J gene lost 6 bases, with 22 bases spanning the gap. Germline CDR1 ENHRY, CDR2 SYGVKD. The CDR3 nucleotides are TGTGCCATCGGACAAGAGAACGCCCCGGGGGATGGCTACACCTTC. Translated, it gives CAIGQENAPGDGYTF.

The chain combines TRBV10-3 with TRBJ2-5; D possibly matches TRBD1 or TRBD2 (5 bases each). Germline V gene sequence: CDR1 ENHRY, CDR2 SYGVKD. The CDR3 has 15 residues. V was pared by 4 bases and J by 2 bases, with 14 bases between. The CDR3: CAISATVGDQETQYF. The DNA of the CDR3 is TGTGCCATCAGTGCCACGGTGGGGGATCAAGAGACCCAGTACTTC.

J is TRBJ2-1 and V is TRBV11-2; D is possibly TRBD2 (6 bases). In germline, CDR1 is SGHAT, CDR2 FQNNGV. Trimming removed 9 bases at V and 1 base at J, with 10 bases between. The CDR3 totals 13 residues. The CDR3 DNA sequence: TGTGCCAGTCAGCGGGTATCCTACAATGAGCAGTTCTTC. Translating it yields CASQRVSYNEQFF. Looking up the rest from reference TRBV11-2 and TRBJ2-1 gives the full variable domain: EAGVAQSPRYKIIEKRQSVAFWCNPISGHATLYWYQQILGQGPKLLIQFQNNGVVDDSQLPKDRFSAERLKGVDSTLKIQPAKLEDSAVYLCASQRVSYNEQFFGPGTRLTVL.

V is TRBV7-2 and J is TRBJ2-1, with a possible D match to TRBD2 (6 bases). Looked up from germline, CDR1 is SGHTA and CDR2 is FQGNSA. The CDR3 sequence is 15 residues long. V lost 1 base and J 2 bases, leaving 9 bases between the germline ends. The CDR3 coding sequence is TGTGCCAGCAGCTTAGGGGGGAGGCCCTACAATGAGCAGTTCTTC. Its translation is CASSLGGRPYNEQFF.

This clone has a single count. The chain is built from TRBV7-2 and TRBJ1-4; D is perhaps TRBD1 (6 bases). From germline, CDR1 is SGHTA and CDR2 FQGNSA. The CDR3 extends over 15 amino acids. The V end was cut by 1 base, the J end by 4 bases, with 10 bases between. Here the CDR3 DNA reads TGTGCCAGCAGCTTAGAGGACAGATATAATGAAAAACTGTTTTTT. Translating it yields CASSLEDRYNEKLFF. The full variable domain, in which reference TRBV7-2 and TRBJ1-4 provide the parts outside the CDR3, is GAGVSQSPSNKVTEKGKDVELRCDPISGHTALYWYRQSLGQGLEFLIYFQGNSAPDKSGLPSDRFSAERTGGSVSTLTIQRTQQEDSAVYLCASSLEDRYNEKLFFGSGTQLSVL.

The chain joins TRBV28 to TRBJ1-5; D is possibly TRBD1 (5 bases). Germline V gives CDR1 MDHEN, CDR2 SYDVKM. This CDR3 is built from 14 residues. The ends were cut back, 3 bases at V and 4 bases at J, with 10 bases in the middle. The CDR3 bases are TGTGCCAGCAGTTTGGGACCGCTTAATCAGCCCCAGCATTTT. It encodes CASSLGPLNQPQHF.

The chain uses TRBV11-2 and TRBJ2-5; D not resolved. The CDR3 covers 16 residues. The V gene's germline CDR1 is SGHAT and CDR2 FQNNGV. V was trimmed by 6 bases and J by 0 bases, leaving 17 bases between them. This CDR3 is CASSDIAESYQETQYF. The CDR3 DNA reads TGTGCCAGCAGTGACATTGCAGAATCGTACCAAGAGACCCAGTACTTC.

The chain employs TRBV27 and TRBJ2-7; the D gene is possibly TRBD1 (7 bases). The CDR3 has 13 residues. Per the germline V gene, CDR1 is MNHEY and CDR2 is SMNVEV (reference sequence). Trimming stripped 5 bases from V and 4 bases from J, with 12 bases between. CDR3 DNA sequence: TGTGCCAGCAGTCCCAGGGGGGCTTACGAGCAGTACTTC. This translates into CASSPRGAYEQYF.

In DNA form, the CDR3 reads TGCGCCAGCAGCCCAGGGACAGGGAACTATGGCTACACCTTC. Its protein is CASSPGTGNYGYTF. The chain is built from TRBV5-1 and TRBJ1-2, with 9 nucleotides matching TRBD1. The CDR3 covers 14 residues. CDR1 and CDR2 (germline): SGHRS, YFSETQ. J lost 2 bases, V lost 4 bases, and 3 bases had no gene match.

This sequence joins TRBV28 and TRBJ2-5, with no clear D. The germline V gene has CDR1 MDHEN and CDR2 SYDVKM. The CDR3 runs to 16 residues. This chain's CDR3 is CATYGWAHEFAETQYF. In nucleotides, the CDR3 is TGTGCGACGTATGGGTGGGCTCATGAATTTGCGGAGACCCAGTACTTC.

Turning to this clone: The identical CDR3 is also encoded by other nucleotide sequences in the sample. The V call is TRBV6-6, the J call TRBJ1-1, with D maybe TRBD1 (5 bases). CDR1 is MNHNY and CDR2 is SVGAGI in the germline V gene (reference sequence). V lost 2 bases, J lost 4 bases, and 5 bases lay in between. The CDR3 covers 12 residues. This CDR3 is CASSYGGTEAFF. CDR3 nucleotide sequence: TGTGCCAGCAGTTACGGGGGCACTGAAGCTTTCTTT.

This rearrangement joins TRBV9 to TRBJ2-7, with 9 positions matching TRBD2. Germline V gives CDR1 SGDLS, CDR2 YYNGEE. V was clipped by 0 bases and J by 4 bases; unmatched bases: 8. CDR3 size: 16 residues. CDR3 protein: CASSVAQGTSLYEQYF. CDR3 nucleotides: TGTGCCAGCAGCGTAGCTCAAGGGACTAGCCTATACGAGCAGTACTTC.

The chain couples TRBV6-5 to TRBJ1-2; 7 bases map to TRBD1. Unmatched junction bases numbered 4, after V lost 5 bases and J lost 1 base. The CDR3 covers 14 residues. Germline V gene lookup returns CDR1 MNHEY and CDR2 SVGAGI. The CDR3 is CASSLGTVNYGYTF. The DNA for the CDR3 is TGTGCCAGCAGTCTCGGGACAGTTAACTATGGCTACACCTTC.

The V call is TRBV10-3, the J call TRBJ2-7; tentatively, D is TRBD1 or TRBD2 (5 bases each). The CDR3 runs 15 residues. Germline CDR1 reads ENHRY; CDR2 reads SYGVKD. Deletions cut 6 bases from V and 0 bases from J, with 15 bases between. Written as DNA, the CDR3 is TGTGCCATCAGAGGGGCCGGGGCCTCCTCCTACGAGCAGTACTTC. It yields the protein CAIRGAGASSYEQYF.

The gene calls are TRBV6-5 and TRBJ1-2; D unresolved. This CDR3 region has 12 residues. V shed 3 bases and J shed 6 bases, with 8 bases lying between them. Germline V gene sequence: CDR1 MNHEY, CDR2 SVGAGI. The CDR3 DNA is TGTGCCAGCAGTTATCAGTCTGATGGCTACACCTTC. Translation: CASSYQSDGYTF.

This CDR3 is CASSSSGGNGEQFF. Here the CDR3 DNA reads TGTGCCAGCAGCTCTAGCGGGGGGAACGGTGAGCAGTTCTTC. The V call is TRBV27, the J call TRBJ2-1; 11 bases match TRBD2. Germline-derived CDR1 and CDR2 are MNHEY and SMNVEV (reference sequence). This CDR3 has 14 residues. V was pared by 6 bases and J by 9 bases, with 7 bases of the junction left unmatched.

This clone is medium-sized by share. This chain uses TRBV7-6 with TRBJ2-7; D is undetermined. Trimming stripped 0 bases from V and 4 bases from J, with 10 bases between. This CDR3 is 14 amino acids long. Germline V CDR1 and CDR2: SGHVS, FNYEAQ. This chain's CDR3 is CASSLAGLTYEQYF. The DNA of the CDR3 is TGTGCCAGCAGCTTAGCGGGCCTTACGTACGAGCAGTACTTC.

The rearrangement uses TRBV23-1 and TRBJ1-1; 7 bases fit TRBD1. TRBV23-1 is assigned to the ORF class and has an uncertain function. The CDR3 runs 15 residues. V shed 5 bases and J 7 bases; nucleotides not matched to a gene: 13. The CDR3 here is CASSSPLTGEREAFF. The CDR3 coding sequence is TGCGCCAGCAGTTCACCACTTACAGGGGAACGTGAAGCTTTCTTT.